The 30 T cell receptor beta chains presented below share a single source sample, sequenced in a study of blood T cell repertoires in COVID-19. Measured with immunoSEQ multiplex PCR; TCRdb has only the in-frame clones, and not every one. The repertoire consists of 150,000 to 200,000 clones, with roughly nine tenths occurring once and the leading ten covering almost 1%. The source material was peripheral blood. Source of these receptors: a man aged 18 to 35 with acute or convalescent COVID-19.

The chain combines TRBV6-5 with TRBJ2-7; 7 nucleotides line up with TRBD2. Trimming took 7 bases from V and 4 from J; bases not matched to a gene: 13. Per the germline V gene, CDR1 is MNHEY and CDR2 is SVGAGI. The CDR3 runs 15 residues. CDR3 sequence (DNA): TGTGCCAGCACCGAAGATGTGGGGGGGGGATACGAGCAGTACGTC. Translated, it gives CASTEDVGGGYEQYV.

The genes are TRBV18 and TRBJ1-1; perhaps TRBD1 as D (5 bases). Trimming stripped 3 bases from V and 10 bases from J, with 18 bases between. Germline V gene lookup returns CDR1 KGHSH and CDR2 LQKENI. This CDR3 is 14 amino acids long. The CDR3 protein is CASSPADRGDGAFF. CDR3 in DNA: TGTGCCAGCTCACCGGCAGACCGGGGGGATGGAGCTTTCTTT. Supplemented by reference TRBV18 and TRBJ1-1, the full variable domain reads NAGVMQNPRHLVRRRGQEARLRCSPMKGHSHVYWYRQLPEEGLKFMVYLQKENIIDESGMPKERFSAEFPKEGPSILRIQQVVRGDSAAYFCASSPADRGDGAFFGQGTRLTVV.

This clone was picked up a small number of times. The CDR3 region is CAWGQGSSGNQPQHF. DNA for the CDR3: TGTGCCTGGGGACAGGGATCGAGTGGCAATCAGCCCCAGCATTTT. The chain carries TRBV30 and TRBJ1-5, with 8 nucleotides matching TRBD1. Unmatched junction bases numbered 8, after V lost 5 bases and J lost 2 bases. Per germline, CDR1 GTSNPN and CDR2 SVGIG (reference sequence). This CDR3 is built from 15 residues. The full variable domain, its missing parts supplied by reference TRBV30 and TRBJ1-5, is SQTIHQWPATLVQPVGSPLSLECTVEGTSNPNLYWYRQAAGRGLQLLFYSVGIGQISSEVPQNLSASRPQDRQFILSSKKLLLSDSGFYLCAWGQGSSGNQPQHFGDGTRLSIL.

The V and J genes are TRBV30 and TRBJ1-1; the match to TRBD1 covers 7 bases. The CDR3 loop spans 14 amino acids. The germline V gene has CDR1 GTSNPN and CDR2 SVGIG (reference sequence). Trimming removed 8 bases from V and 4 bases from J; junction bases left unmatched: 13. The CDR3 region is CARTPRGLFTEAFF. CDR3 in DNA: TGTGCCCGCACCCCCAGGGGGTTATTCACTGAAGCTTTCTTT.

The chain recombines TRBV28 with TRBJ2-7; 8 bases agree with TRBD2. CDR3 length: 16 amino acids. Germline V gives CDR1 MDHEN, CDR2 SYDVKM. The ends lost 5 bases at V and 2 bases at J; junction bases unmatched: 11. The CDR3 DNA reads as TGTGCCAGCAGTCAACTAGCGGACCGATTAACCTACGAGCAGTACGTC. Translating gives CASSQLADRLTYEQYV.

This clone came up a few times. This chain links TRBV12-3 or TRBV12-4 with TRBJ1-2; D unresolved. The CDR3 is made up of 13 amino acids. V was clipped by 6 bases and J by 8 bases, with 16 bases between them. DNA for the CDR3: TGTGCCAGCAGCACGCGGGCGGGTTGGGGCTACACCTTC. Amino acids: CASSTRAGWGYTF.

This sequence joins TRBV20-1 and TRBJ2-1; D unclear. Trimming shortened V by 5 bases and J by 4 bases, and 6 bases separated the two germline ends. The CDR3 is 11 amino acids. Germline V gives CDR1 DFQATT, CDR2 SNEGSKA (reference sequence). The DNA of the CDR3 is TGCAGTGCTCTCCTATACAATGAGCAGTTCTTC. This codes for CSALLYNEQFF.

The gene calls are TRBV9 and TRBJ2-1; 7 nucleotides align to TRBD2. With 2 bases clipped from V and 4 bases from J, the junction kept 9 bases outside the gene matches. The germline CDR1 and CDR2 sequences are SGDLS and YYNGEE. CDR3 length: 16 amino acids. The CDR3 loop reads CASSVSLTGGYNEQFF. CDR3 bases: TGTGCCAGCAGCGTGAGTCTGACGGGGGGATACAATGAGCAGTTCTTC.

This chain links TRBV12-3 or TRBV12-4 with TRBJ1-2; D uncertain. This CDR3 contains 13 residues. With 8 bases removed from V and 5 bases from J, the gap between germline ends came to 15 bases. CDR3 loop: CASQRLEGYGYTF. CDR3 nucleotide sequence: TGTGCCAGCCAGCGACTGGAGGGATATGGCTACACCTTC.

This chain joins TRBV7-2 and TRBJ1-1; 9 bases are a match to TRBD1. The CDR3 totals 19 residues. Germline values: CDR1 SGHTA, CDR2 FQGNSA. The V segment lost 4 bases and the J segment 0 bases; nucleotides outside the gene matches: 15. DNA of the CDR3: TGTGCCAGCAGCTCCCTCCCGGGACAGGGAACGGTTATGAACACTGAAGCTTTCTTT. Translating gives CASSSLPGQGTVMNTEAFF.

The CDR3 bases are TGTGCCTGGGACGGGGCAGGGGGCCAATCACCCCTCCACTTT. It yields the protein CAWDGAGGQSPLHF. The chain has TRBV30 and TRBJ1-6, with 8 positions matching TRBD1. The CDR3 totals 14 residues. Germline CDR1 GTSNPN, CDR2 SVGIG (reference sequence). Germline trimming cut 5 bases from V and 10 bases from J; bases unmatched to any gene: 10.

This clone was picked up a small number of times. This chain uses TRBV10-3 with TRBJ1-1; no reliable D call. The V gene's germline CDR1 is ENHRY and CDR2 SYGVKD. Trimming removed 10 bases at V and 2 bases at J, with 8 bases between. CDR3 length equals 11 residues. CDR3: CATRANTEAFF. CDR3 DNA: TGTGCCACCCGAGCAAACACTGAAGCTTTCTTT.

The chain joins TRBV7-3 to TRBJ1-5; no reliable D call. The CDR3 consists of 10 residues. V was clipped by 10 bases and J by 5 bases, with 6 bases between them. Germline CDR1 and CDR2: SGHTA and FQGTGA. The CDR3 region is CATQDQPQHF. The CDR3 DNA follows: TGTGCCACCCAGGATCAGCCCCAGCATTTT. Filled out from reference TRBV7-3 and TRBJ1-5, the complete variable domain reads GAGVSQTPSNKVTEKGKYVELRCDPISGHTALYWYRQSLGQGPEFLIYFQGTGAADDSGLPNDRFFAVRPEGSVSTLKIQRTERGDSAVYLCATQDQPQHFGDGTRLSIL.

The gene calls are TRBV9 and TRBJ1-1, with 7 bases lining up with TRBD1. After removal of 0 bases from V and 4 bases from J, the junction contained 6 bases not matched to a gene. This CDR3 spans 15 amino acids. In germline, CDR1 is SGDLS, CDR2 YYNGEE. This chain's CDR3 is CASSVGATGFTEAFF. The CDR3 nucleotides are TGTGCCAGCAGCGTAGGAGCGACAGGGTTCACTGAAGCTTTCTTT.

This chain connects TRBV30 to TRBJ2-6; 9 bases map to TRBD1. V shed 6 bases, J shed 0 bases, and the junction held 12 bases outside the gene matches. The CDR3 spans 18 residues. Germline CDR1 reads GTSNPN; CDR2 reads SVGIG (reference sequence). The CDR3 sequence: CACWVWDRATSGANVLTF. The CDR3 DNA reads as TGTGCCTGTTGGGTATGGGACAGGGCCACCTCTGGGGCCAACGTCCTGACTTTC.

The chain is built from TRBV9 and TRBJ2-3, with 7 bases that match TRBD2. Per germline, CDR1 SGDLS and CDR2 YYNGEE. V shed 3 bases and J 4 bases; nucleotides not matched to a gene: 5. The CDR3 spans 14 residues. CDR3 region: CASSERGGPDTQYF. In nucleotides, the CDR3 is TGTGCCAGCAGCGAGCGGGGAGGGCCAGATACGCAGTATTTT.

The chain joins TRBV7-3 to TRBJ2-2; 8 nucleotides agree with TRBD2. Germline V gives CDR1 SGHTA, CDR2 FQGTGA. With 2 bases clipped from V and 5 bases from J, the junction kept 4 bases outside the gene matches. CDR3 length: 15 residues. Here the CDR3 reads CASSLERGRTGELFF. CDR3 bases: TGTGCCAGCAGCTTAGAGCGGGGGAGGACCGGGGAGCTGTTTTTT.

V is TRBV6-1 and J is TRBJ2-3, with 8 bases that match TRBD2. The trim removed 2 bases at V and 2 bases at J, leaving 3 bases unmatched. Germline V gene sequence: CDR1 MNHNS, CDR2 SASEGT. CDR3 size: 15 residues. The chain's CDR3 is CASSELAGNTDTQYF. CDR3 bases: TGTGCCAGCAGTGAATTAGCGGGGAACACAGATACGCAGTATTTT.

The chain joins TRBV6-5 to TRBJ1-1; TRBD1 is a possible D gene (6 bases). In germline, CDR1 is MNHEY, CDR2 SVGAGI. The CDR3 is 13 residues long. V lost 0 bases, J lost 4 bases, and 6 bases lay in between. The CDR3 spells CASSYSQGTEAFF. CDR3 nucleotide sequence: TGTGCCAGCAGTTACTCACAGGGCACTGAAGCTTTCTTT.

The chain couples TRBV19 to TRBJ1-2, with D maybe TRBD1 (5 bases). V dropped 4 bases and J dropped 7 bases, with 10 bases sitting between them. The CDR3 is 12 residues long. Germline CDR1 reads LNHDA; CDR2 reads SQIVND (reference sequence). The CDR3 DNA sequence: TGTGCCAGTAGTACCAGGGTTTCTGGCTACACCTTC. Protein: CASSTRVSGYTF.

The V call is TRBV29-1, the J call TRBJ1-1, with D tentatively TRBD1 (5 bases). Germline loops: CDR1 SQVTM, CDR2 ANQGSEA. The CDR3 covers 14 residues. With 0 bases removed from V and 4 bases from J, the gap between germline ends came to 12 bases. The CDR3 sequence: CSVEDRVRGTEAFF. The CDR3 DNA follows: TGCAGCGTTGAAGACAGGGTGAGAGGCACTGAAGCTTTCTTT.

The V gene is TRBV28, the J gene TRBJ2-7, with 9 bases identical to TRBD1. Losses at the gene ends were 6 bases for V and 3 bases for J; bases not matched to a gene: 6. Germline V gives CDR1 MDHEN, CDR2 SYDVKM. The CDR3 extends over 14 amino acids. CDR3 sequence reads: CASSPGTGFYEQYV. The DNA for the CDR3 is TGTGCCAGCAGCCCCGGGACAGGGTTCTACGAGCAGTACGTC.

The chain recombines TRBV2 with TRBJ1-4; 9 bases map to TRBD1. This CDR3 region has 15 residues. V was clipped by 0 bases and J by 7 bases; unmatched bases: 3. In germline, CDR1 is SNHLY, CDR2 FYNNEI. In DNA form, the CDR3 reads TGTGCCAGCAGTGAAGCGACAGGGGGAGTTGAAAAACTGTTTTTT. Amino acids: CASSEATGGVEKLFF.

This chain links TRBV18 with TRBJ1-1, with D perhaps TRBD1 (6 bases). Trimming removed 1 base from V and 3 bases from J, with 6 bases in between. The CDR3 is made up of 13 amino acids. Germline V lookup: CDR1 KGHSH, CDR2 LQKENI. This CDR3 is CASSPQGDTEAFF. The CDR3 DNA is TGTGCCAGCTCACCACAGGGGGACACTGAAGCTTTCTTT.

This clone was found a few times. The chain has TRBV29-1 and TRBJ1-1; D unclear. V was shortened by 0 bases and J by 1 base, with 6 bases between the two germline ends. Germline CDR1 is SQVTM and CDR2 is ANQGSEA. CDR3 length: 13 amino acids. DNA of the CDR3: TGCAGCGTTGAAGACCGGGGGAACACTGAAGCTTTCTTT. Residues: CSVEDRGNTEAFF.

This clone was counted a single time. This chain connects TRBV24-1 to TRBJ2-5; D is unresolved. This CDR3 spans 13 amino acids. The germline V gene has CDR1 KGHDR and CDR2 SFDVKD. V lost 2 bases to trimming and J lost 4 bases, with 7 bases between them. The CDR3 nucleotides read TGTGCCACCAGTGATTCGAGTCCAGAGACCCAGTACTTC. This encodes CATSDSSPETQYF.

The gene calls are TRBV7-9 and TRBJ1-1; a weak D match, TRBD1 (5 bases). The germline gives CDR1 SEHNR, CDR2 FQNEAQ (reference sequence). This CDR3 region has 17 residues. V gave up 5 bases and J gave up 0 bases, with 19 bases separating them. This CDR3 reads CASSPPNRHFMNTEAFF. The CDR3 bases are TGTGCCAGCAGCCCCCCAAACAGGCATTTTATGAACACTGAAGCTTTCTTT.

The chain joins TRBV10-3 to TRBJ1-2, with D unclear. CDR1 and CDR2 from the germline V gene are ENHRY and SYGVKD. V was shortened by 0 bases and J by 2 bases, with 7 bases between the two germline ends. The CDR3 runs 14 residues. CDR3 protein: CAISESTRNYGYTF. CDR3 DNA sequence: TGTGCCATCAGTGAGTCGACAAGGAACTATGGCTACACCTTC.

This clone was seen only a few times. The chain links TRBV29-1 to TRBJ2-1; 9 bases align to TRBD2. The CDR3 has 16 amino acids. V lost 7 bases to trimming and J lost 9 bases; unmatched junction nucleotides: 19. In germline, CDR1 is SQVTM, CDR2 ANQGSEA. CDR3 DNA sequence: TGCAGCGGTATTCCAGCGGGGGGTCAGGCCAGGGGTGAGCAGTTCTTC. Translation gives CSGIPAGGQARGEQFF.

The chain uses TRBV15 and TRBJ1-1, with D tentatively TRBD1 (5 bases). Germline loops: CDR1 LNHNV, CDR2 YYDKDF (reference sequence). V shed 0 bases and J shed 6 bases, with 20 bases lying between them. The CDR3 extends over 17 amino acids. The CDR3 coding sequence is TGTGCCACCAGCAGAGATCTTGTACAGGAGTTGTCTTCTGAAGCTTTCTTT. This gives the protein CATSRDLVQELSSEAFF. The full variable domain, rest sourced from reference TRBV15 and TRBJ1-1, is DAMVIQNPRYQVTQFGKPVTLSCSQTLNHNVMYWYQQKSSQAPKLLFHYYDKDFNNEADTPDNFQSRRPNTSFCFLDIRSPGLGDTAMYLCATSRDLVQELSSEAFFGQGTRLTVV.